Described below is a single T cell receptor beta chain sequence and its context. A single base separates this from a much larger clone, so it may be a read error. This record comes from a study of CD8+CD57+ T cells in acquired aplastic anemia. For CDR3 and TCR beta VDJ profiling, genomic DNA was the template used. TCRdb itself ran the reads through MiXCR, one entry per CDR3 protein. Among roughly 190,000 distinct CDR3 sequences listed, around half were seen once. Per germline, CDR1 MDHEN and CDR2 SYDVKM. The CDR3 runs to 12 residues. Sequenced sample: sorted CD4+, CD8+, or CD8+CD57+ T cells (not recorded which) from PBMCs. The rearrangement uses TRBV28 and TRBJ1-6; no firm D call. The clonotype originates from a human donor in good health, serving as a control. The CDR3 DNA reads as TGTACCAGCAGACGTAGTAATTCACCCCTCCACTTT. Amino acid sequence: CTSRRSNSPLHF.